Listed below are T cell receptor beta chains from one sample, sequenced in a study of T-cell reconstitution after alpha-beta-depleted transplantation in children. TCRdb reprocessed the PCR reads via MiXCR and lists one record per CDR3 protein. The sample contains 200,000 to 300,000 distinct CDR3 sequences, roughly a quarter of which appear only once. The material sequenced was PBMCs, mostly from graft donor cells, taken 360 days after TCRalphabeta/CD19-depleted stem cell transplant. The receptors stem from a female patient aged 2-9 years who had a stem cell transplant for congenital amegakaryocytic thrombocytopenia, so the T cells may come from the graft donor. Both conserved end residues are part of each CDR3.

TRBV12-3/TRBV12-4	TRBJ2-3	CASSSRTELTDTQYF
TRBV5-6	TRBJ2-3	CASSLYAGHITDTQYF
TRBV12-3/TRBV12-4	TRBJ2-1	CASSSGPQNPYNEQFF
TRBV29-1	TRBJ2-3	CSVEDSSGGRTDTQYF
TRBV3-1	TRBJ2-5	CASSRNRGETQYF
TRBV4-2	TRBJ2-1	CASSQETSGYYNEQFF
TRBV4-1	TRBJ1-5	CASSQWTGGQPQHF
TRBV28	TRBJ2-3	CASTPGGAGTDTQYF
TRBV20-1	TRBJ2-5	CSARDSQGQETQYF
TRBV5-1	TRBJ2-5	CASSFRPGKGETQYF
TRBV12-3/TRBV12-4	TRBJ2-7	CASSYAGGSYEQYF
TRBV12-3/TRBV12-4	TRBJ2-7	CASSSRGLYEQYF
TRBV9	TRBJ1-5	CASSAFTGGTEPQHF
TRBV19	TRBJ2-1	CASSTGLAGPNEQFF
TRBV4-1	TRBJ2-1	CASRRSGVTGNEQFF
TRBV2	TRBJ2-7	CASSGTGGRICYEQYF
TRBV29-1	TRBJ2-5	CSVETGQAF
TRBV20-1	TRBJ2-3	CSARDPQLARVRSIF
TRBV10-3	TRBJ1-4	CAISPSSGQRSLFF
TRBV5-1	TRBJ2-7	CASSSTGGPSYEQYF
TRBV19	TRBJ2-3	CASRLASSNTQYF
TRBV21-1	TRBJ1-2	CASRNRPSIYGYTF
TRBV5-1	TRBJ2-5	CASSLDLQRAQYF
TRBV5-6	TRBJ2-5	CASSPGARVETQYF
TRBV28	TRBJ1-2	CASSPAGRVYGYTF
TRBV5-1	TRBJ2-7	CASSRTGTSGSRQYF
TRBV2	TRBJ2-3	CASSKGSDTQYF
TRBV7-9	TRBJ1-1	CASSSTPSGLEAFF
TRBV3-1	TRBJ2-2	CASSQESGGPSGELFF
TRBV20-1	TRBJ1-1	CSARYLTEAFF
TRBV20-1	TRBJ2-5	CSAHRGMETQYF
TRBV28	TRBJ2-2	CASSSGTGVLITGELFF